This section outlines one T cell receptor beta chain sequence together with its context. Its antigen remains unidentified. Repertoires were generated with immunoSEQ multiplex PCR, while TCRdb's copy carries only in-frame clones and drops some. Among approximately 68,000 clones, 85% to 90% were seen once, and the ten largest hold under 0.9%. These data originate in a study of OX40 agonist ivuxolimab in advanced cancers. In the study overall: Patients were treated with intravenous ivuxolimab, dosed at 0.01 to 10 mg/kg and infused every 2 weeks. The study enrolled dose-escalation patients with hepatocellular carcinoma, melanoma, renal cell or head and neck cancer. Patients with prior anti-PD-1, anti-PD-L1 or anti-CTLA-4 therapy were eligible; about 41% had some.

CDR1 and CDR2 from the germline V gene are MNHEY and SMNVEV (reference sequence). The ends were cut back, 6 bases at V and 9 bases at J, with 15 bases in the middle. The length of the CDR3 is 13 residues. Study-wide results and caveats: Those patients achieving a partial response at 0.1-3.0 mg/kg showed among the lowest clonal expansion.

This specimen consisted of CD4+ or CD8+ T cells sorted from blood, obtained in a trial of the OX40 agonist ivuxolimab. This receptor was identified in an adult with an advanced solid tumor such as melanoma, head and neck, liver or kidney cancer. The J gene is TRBJ1-5, the V gene TRBV27; D is possibly TRBD1 (6 bases). The CDR3 sequence: CASRISQGSPQHF. The CDR3, as DNA: TGTGCCAGCAGGATCTCACAGGGTTCGCCCCAGCATTTT.